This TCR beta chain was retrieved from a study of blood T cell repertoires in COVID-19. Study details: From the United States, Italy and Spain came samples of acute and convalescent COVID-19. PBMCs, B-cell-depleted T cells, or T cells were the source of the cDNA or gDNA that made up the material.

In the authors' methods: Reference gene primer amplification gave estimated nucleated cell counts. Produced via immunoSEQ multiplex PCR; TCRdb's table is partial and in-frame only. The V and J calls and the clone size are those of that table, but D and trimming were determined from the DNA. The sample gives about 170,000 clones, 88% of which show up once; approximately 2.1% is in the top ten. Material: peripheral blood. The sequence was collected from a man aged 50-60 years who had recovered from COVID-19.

This chain's CDR3 is CASSSRSGRSTDTQYF. CDR3 DNA: TGTGCCAGTAGTTCTAGAAGCGGGCGAAGCACAGATACGCAGTATTTT. The rearrangement uses TRBV19 and TRBJ2-3; weak D call: TRBD2 (6 bases). The CDR3 has 16 amino acids. V was clipped by 5 bases and J by 0 bases, with 15 bases between them. The germline gives CDR1 LNHDA, CDR2 SQIVND (reference sequence). The full variable domain, its missing parts supplied by reference TRBV19 and TRBJ2-3, is DGGITQSPKYLFRKEGQNVTLSCEQNLNHDAMYWYRQDPGQGLRLIYYSQIVNDFQKGDIAEGYSVSREKKESFPLTVTSAQKNPTAFYLCASSSRSGRSTDTQYFGPGTRLTVL.